These T cell receptor beta chains were read from a single sample in a study of blood T cell repertoires in COVID-19. Data came from immunoSEQ multiplex PCR; TCRdb stores just in-frame clones and leaves some out. This sample yields 250,000 to 300,000 clones, of which 86% are seen a single time; 15% to 19% belongs to the top ten. Sequenced sample: PBMCs or T cells enriched from blood (not recorded which). The receptor set was obtained from a man younger than 35 who had recovered from COVID-19. CDR3s include the opening cysteine and the closing phenylalanine or tryptophan. A D gene is named only where the DNA matches it firmly. The size entry is marked missing in some rows and otherwise reads once, few, many or a size class.

TRBJ2-2 | NA | TRBV12-1 | NA | TGTGCCAGCAGCCTGAGACTAGCGGGAGGAGGGGGCGGGGAGCTGTTTTTT | CASSLRLAGGGGGELFF
TRBJ1-1 | TRBD1 | TRBV2 | once | TGTGCCAGCACGGCAGGGGGCAGGATCACTGAAGCTTTCTTT | CASTAGGRITEAFF
TRBJ2-7 | TRBD2 | TRBV3-1/TRBV3-2 | NA | TGTGCCAGCAGCCCAGGACTAGCGGGAAACGAGCAGTACTTC | CASSPGLAGNEQYF
TRBJ2-7 | NA | TRBV7-9 | NA | TGTGCCAGCAGCGATGGTCCGGCCTACGAGCAGTACTTC | CASSDGPAYEQYF
TRBJ1-3 | NA | TRBV19 | NA | TGTGCCAGTGGTAGGAGCTCTGGAAACACCATATATTTT | CASGRSSGNTIYF
TRBJ1-1 | NA | TRBV3-1/TRBV3-2 | NA | TGTGCCAGCAGTACTACAGGGAACACTGAAGCTTTCTTT | CASSTTGNTEAFF
TRBJ1-4 | NA | TRBV30 | NA | TGTGCCTGGATGAGGGACATCAGGAAAGAAAAACTGTTTTTT | CAWMRDIRKEKLFF
TRBJ1-2 | NA | TRBV5-1 | once | TGCGCCAGCAGCTTGGGTACAGGGAGACCGTATGGCTACACCTTC | CASSLGTGRPYGYTF
TRBJ2-1 | TRBD1 | TRBV15 | NA | TGTGCCACCAGCAGTACTCCGGGACAGGGGGTCGCTGAGCAGTTCTTC | CATSSTPGQGVAEQFF
TRBJ1-1 | TRBD1 | TRBV14 | few | TGTGCCAGCAGCCGCGGGACAGGGAGCGACATGAACACTGAAGCTTTCTTT | CASSRGTGSDMNTEAFF
TRBJ2-7 | NA | TRBV6-1 | NA | TGTGCCAGCAGTGAATATCCCCCGGGACACAGAAACTACGAGCAGTACTTC | CASSEYPPGHRNYEQYF
TRBJ2-3 | NA | TRBV30 | NA | TGTGCCTGGAGCCCTGGGAGGCGGGATACGCAGTATTTT | CAWSPGRRDTQYF
TRBJ1-5 | TRBD1 | TRBV28 | once | TGTGCCAGCACCTCGGACAGGGGGCCTTATCAGCCCCAGCATTTT | CASTSDRGPYQPQHF
TRBJ1-6 | NA | TRBV7-2 | NA | TGTGCCAGCAGCCAAGGTCGGGGGGCAGATAATTCACCCCTCCACTTT | CASSQGRGADNSPLHF
TRBJ1-2 | TRBD1 | TRBV10-2 | NA | TGCGCCAGCAGGAAGACAGGGAACTATGGCTACACCTTC | CASRKTGNYGYTF
TRBJ2-1 | TRBD1 | TRBV19 | few | TGTGCCAGTAGCAAAGGACAGGGACTCACCTACAATGAGCAGTTCTTC | CASSKGQGLTYNEQFF
TRBJ2-1 | TRBD2 | TRBV5-1 | NA | TGCGCCAGCAGCTTTATCGAGCGGGAGGGCAATGAGCAGTTCTTC | CASSFIEREGNEQFF
TRBJ2-7 | NA | TRBV10-1 | NA | TGCGCCAGCAGTGATGGCCGCTCCTACGAGCAGTACTTC | CASSDGRSYEQYF
TRBJ2-7 | NA | TRBV5-5 | NA | TGTGCCAGCAGCTTCTGGCAGGCCTACGAGCAGTACTTC | CASSFWQAYEQYF
TRBJ1-3 | NA | TRBV28 | NA | TGTGCCAGCAGTTTCGGTGTAACCGGAAACACCATATATTTT | CASSFGVTGNTIYF
TRBJ1-1 | NA | TRBV12-3/TRBV12-4 | once | TGTGCCAGCACCCACAGGGTTACTGAAGCTTTCTTT | CASTHRVTEAFF
TRBJ1-1 | NA | TRBV28 | NA | TGTGCCAGCACCCTTGGGCAGAACACTGAAGCTTTCTTT | CASTLGQNTEAFF
TRBJ2-1 | NA | TRBV11-3 | NA | TGTGCCAGCAGCACCCCTCCAGCGAATGAGCAGTTCTTC | CASSTPPANEQFF
TRBJ2-3 | NA | TRBV25-1 | NA | TGTGCCAGCAGTGGCCCCACAGGTCCCTTGGGGCACACAGATACGCAGTATTTT | CASSGPTGPLGHTDTQYF
TRBJ2-5 | NA | TRBV27 | few | TGTGCCAGCAGTTTGGACAGCCAAGAGACCCAGTACTTC | CASSLDSQETQYF